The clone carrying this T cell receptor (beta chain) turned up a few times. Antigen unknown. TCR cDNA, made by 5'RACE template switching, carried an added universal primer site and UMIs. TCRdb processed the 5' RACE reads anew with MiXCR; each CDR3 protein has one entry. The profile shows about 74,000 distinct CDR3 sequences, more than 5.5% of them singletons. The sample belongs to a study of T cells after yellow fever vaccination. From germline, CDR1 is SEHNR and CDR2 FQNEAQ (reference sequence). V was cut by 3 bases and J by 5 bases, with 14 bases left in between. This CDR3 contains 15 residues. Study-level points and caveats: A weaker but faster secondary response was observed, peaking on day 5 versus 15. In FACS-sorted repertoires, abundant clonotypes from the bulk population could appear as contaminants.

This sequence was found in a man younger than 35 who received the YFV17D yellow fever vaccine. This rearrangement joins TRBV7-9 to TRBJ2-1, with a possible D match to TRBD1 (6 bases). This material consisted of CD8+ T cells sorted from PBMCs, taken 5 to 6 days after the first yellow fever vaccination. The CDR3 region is CASSFVGAGDNEQFF. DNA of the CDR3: TGTGCCAGCAGCTTTGTGGGGGCCGGGGACAATGAGCAGTTCTTC.